The TCR beta chain described here comes from a study of Graves' ophthalmopathy and Graves' hyperthyroidism. In the study overall: Peripheral blood was gathered at the point of initial diagnosis, before any treatment started.

Each donor who had ophthalmopathy showed moderate-to-severe activity, a CAS of ≥3, a NOSPECS of ≥4, and a duration under 3 months. The PBMCs originated from approximately 10 ml of fresh peripheral blood. Transcripts of RNA were the source for amplifying TCR beta CDR3 regions. Scientists carried out first-round RT-PCR using HTBI primers and then a second-round multiplex PCR. MiXCR, applied by TCRdb to the multiplex PCR reads, yields one record per CDR3 protein. The sample records a few hundred thousand distinct CDR3 sequences, around 18% being singletons. About this clonotype itself: Its target is not known.

Points from the study as a whole: Using a 13-signature model, the authors split ophthalmopathy from stable hyperthyroidism, with under 90% sensitivity and 75% to 82% specificity.

This TCR was sampled from a woman between 18 and 29 years old with Graves' ophthalmopathy. The specimen was peripheral blood.

CDR3 sequence reads: CASSLSSSGRVSYEQYF. Here the CDR3 DNA reads TGTGCCAGCAGTTTATCCTCTAGCGGGAGGGTCTCCTACGAGCAGTACTTC. V and J are TRBV27 and TRBJ2-7; 12 positions match TRBD2. There are 17 residues in the CDR3. V was clipped by 0 bases and J by 0 bases; unmatched bases: 3. CDR1 and CDR2 (germline): MNHEY, SMNVEV (reference sequence).